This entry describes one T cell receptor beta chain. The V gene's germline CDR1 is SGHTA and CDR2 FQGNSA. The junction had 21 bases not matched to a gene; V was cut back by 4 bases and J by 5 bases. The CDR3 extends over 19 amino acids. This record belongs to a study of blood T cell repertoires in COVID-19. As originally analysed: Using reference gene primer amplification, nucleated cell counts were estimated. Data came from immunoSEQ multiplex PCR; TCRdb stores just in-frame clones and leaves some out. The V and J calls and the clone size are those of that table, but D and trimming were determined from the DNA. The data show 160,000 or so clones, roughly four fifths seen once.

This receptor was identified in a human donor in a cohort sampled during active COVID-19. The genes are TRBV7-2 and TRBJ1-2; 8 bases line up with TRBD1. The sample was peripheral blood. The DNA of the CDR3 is TGTGCCAGCAGCTCCCGGCTCAGGGGGGTGGAGGACAGGGATTATGGCTACACCTTC. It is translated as CASSSRLRGVEDRDYGYTF.